Listed below are T cell receptor beta chains from one sample, sequenced in a study of blood T cell repertoires in COVID-19. Here immunoSEQ multiplex PCR was the method, and the copy in TCRdb shows in-frame clones only, minus some. Of around 130,000 clones detected, less than 90% appear once; the ten largest clones hold approximately 2.2%. The sample comprised PBMCs or T cells enriched from blood (not recorded which). These receptors were collected from a woman between 50 and 59 years old who had recovered from COVID-19. CDR3s include the opening cysteine and the closing phenylalanine or tryptophan. Size is stated for part of the rows, as once, few or many counts, or as a class when the clone is expanded.

TRBJ2-7	TRBV27	17	.	CASSSTPGTGVTYEQYF
TRBJ1-2	TRBV20-1	11	.	CSASPLDKYTF
TRBJ1-1	TRBV27	16	.	CASSLASGTRNTEAFF
TRBJ1-6	TRBV5-6	12	.	CASSIYGQGVHF
TRBJ2-5	TRBV13	15	.	CASSFSGGGPKTQYF
TRBJ2-3	TRBV5-1	15	.	CASSLRDRYTDTQYF
TRBJ1-5	TRBV11-3	14	once	CASSLAGVGQPQHF
TRBJ2-1	TRBV21-1	16	.	CASSKFTSGPYNEQFF
TRBJ1-1	TRBV7-9	13	.	CASSTEGATEAFF
TRBJ2-5	TRBV5-1	14	.	CASSSDSPKETQYF
TRBJ2-7	TRBV4-1	13	.	CASAQSSGYEQYF
TRBJ1-2	TRBV28	13	.	CASRTGGPYGYTF
TRBJ1-2	TRBV4-3	14	.	CASSQGTPNYGYTF
TRBJ2-1	TRBV5-1	14	.	CASSLVLDYNEQFF
TRBJ2-3	TRBV6-5	14	.	CASSYEQGLDTQYF
TRBJ1-6	TRBV12-3/TRBV12-4	13	.	CASSRQRDSPLHF
TRBJ2-7	TRBV5-6	15	.	CASSGTDRFSYEQYF
TRBJ2-7	TRBV10-3	16	once	CAISGYPGLAGDEQYF
TRBJ2-1	TRBV7-2	13	once	CASSLSAGGEQFF
TRBJ1-2	TRBV11-2	13	.	CASSLDIINGYTF
TRBJ2-2	TRBV5-1	15	.	CASSTGTANTGELFF
TRBJ2-7	TRBV12-5	15	.	CASGPPGTGGYEQYF
TRBJ1-6	TRBV9	14	.	CASSVVGVNSPLHF
TRBJ2-3	TRBV25-1	15	.	CASSEWEGLADTQYF
TRBJ1-5	TRBV4-2	17	.	CASSQEQGQNSNQPQHF
TRBJ1-1	TRBV6-5	15	few	CASSPSLQGNTEAFF
TRBJ1-2	TRBV30	11	once	CAWRGREGYTF
TRBJ1-4	TRBV27	16	.	CASSKWTGSVNEKLFF
TRBJ2-1	TRBV19	15	.	CASSIRDRLSDEQFF
TRBJ2-2	TRBV27	16	.	CASTASGGAGTGELFF
TRBJ2-7	TRBV7-2	13	.	CASSPVRGYEQYF
TRBJ2-5	TRBV5-1	13	.	CASSLGSRETQYF
TRBJ2-7	TRBV5-1	16	.	CASSLNSGYSSYEQYF
TRBJ1-1	TRBV7-8	13	.	CASSPQSGTEAFF
TRBJ1-6	TRBV19	13	.	CASSWGRNSPLHF
TRBJ2-7	TRBV27	15	.	CASSPPGRGTYEQYF
TRBJ2-1	TRBV19	14	.	CASRMAVLYNEQFF
TRBJ2-7	TRBV5-6	12	.	CASSLARNEQYF
TRBJ2-5	TRBV19	14	.	CASSIGLAWETQYF
TRBJ2-7	TRBV3-1/TRBV3-2	14	.	CASSQEGLSYEQYF
TRBJ1-4	TRBV7-9	17	.	CASSLPSLGTVNEKLFF
TRBJ1-2	TRBV30	15	.	CAWSVLGPDPYGYTF
TRBJ2-7	TRBV5-1	14	.	CASSGTSGGYEQYF
TRBJ2-1	TRBV7-8	13	.	CASSLPTNNEQFF
TRBJ2-7	TRBV10-2	17	.	CASSEGTGGLFFYEQYF
TRBJ1-1	TRBV2	13	.	CANQRGAGTEAFF